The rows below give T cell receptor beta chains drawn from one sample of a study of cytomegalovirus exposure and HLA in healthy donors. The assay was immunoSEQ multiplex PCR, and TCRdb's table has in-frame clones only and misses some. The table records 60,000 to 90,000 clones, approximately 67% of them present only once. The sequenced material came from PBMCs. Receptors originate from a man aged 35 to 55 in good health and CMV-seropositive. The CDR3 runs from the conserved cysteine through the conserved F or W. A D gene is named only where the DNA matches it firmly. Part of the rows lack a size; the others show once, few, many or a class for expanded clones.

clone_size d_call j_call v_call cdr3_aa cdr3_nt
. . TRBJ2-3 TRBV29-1 CSVGQGSVTDTQYF TGCAGCGTTGGTCAGGGATCCGTCACAGATACGCAGTATTTT
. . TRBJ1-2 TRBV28 CASSPAGSGTIGNYGYTF TGTGCCAGCAGCCCTGCCGGGAGTGGGACTATTGGGAACTATGGCTACACCTTC
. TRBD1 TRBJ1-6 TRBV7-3 CASSPTGGARSPLHF TGTGCCAGCAGCCCTACAGGGGGCGCACGCTCACCCCTCCACTTT
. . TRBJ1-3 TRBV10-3 CAISETVSGNTIYF TGTGCCATCAGTGAGACAGTCTCTGGAAACACCATATATTTT
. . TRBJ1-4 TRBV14 CASSRPGLNEKLFF TGTGCCAGCAGCCGACCGGGTCTTAATGAAAAACTGTTTTTT
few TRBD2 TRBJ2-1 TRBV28 CASSLGLAGGNEQFF TGTGCCAGCAGTTTGGGGCTAGCGGGAGGTAATGAGCAGTTCTTC
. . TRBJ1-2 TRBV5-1 CASSLDRDYGYTF TGCGCCAGCAGCTTGGACAGGGACTATGGCTACACCTTC
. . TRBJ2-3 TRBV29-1 CSVDAGATTDTQYF TGCAGCGTCGACGCGGGGGCGACCACAGATACGCAGTATTTT
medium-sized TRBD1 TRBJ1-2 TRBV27 CASSPQDRVHGYTF TGTGCCAGCAGTCCCCAGGACAGGGTTCATGGCTACACCTTC
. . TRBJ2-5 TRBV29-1 CSVEAGGGETQYF TGCAGCGTTGAAGCCGGAGGCGGAGAGACCCAGTACTTC
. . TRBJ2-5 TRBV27 CASSLIPGAQAQETQYF TGTGCCAGCAGTTTAATCCCAGGGGCTCAGGCTCAAGAGACCCAGTACTTC
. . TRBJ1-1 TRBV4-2 CASSHQNTEAFF TGTGCCAGCAGCCACCAGAACACTGAAGCTTTCTTT
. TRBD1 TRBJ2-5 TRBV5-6 CASSRTGRETQYF TGTGCCAGCAGCCGGACAGGGCGAGAGACCCAGTACTTC
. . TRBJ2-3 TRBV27 CASSSSREITDTQYF TGTGCCAGCAGTTCGTCCAGGGAAATTACAGATACGCAGTATTTT
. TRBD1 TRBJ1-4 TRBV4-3 CASSRDGGGWGEKLFF TGCGCCAGCAGCCGCGACGGAGGGGGCTGGGGTGAAAAACTGTTTTTT
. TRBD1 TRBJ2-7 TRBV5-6 CASSWGTGSDEQYF TGTGCCAGCAGCTGGGGGACAGGGTCGGACGAGCAGTACTTC
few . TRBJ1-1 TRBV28 CATGGTTEAFF TGTGCCACCGGGGGAACCACTGAAGCTTTCTTT
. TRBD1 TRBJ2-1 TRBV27 CASSVQGAGEQFF TGTGCCAGCAGTGTACAGGGGGCGGGGGAGCAGTTCTTC
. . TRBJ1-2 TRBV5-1 CASSLVAATSPFYGYTF TGCGCCAGCAGCTTGGTGGCGGCCACATCCCCTTTCTATGGCTACACCTTC
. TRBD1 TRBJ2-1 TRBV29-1 CSVGGTGHYNEQFF TGCAGCGTTGGAGGGACAGGGCACTACAATGAGCAGTTCTTC
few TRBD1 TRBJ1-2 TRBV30 CAWTRDRSDYGYTF TGTGCCTGGACTCGGGACAGATCTGACTATGGCTACACCTTC
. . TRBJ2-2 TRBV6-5 CASRLRDAGELFF TGTGCCAGCAGATTGCGGGACGCTGGGGAGCTGTTTTTT
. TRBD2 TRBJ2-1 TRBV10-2 CAILTSGGANEQFF TGCGCCATCTTGACTAGCGGGGGGGCCAATGAGCAGTTCTTC
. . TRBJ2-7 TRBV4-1 CASSQEVRDEQYF TGCGCCAGCAGCCAAGAAGTCCGGGACGAGCAGTACTTC
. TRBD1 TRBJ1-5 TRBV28 CASSRGQGYNQPQHF TGTGCCAGCAGCCGCGGACAGGGGTACAATCAGCCCCAGCATTTT
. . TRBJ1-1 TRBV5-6 CASGQNTEAFF TGTGCCAGCGGACAGAACACTGAAGCTTTCTTT
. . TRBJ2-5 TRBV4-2 CASSQELGRETQYF TGTGCCAGCAGCCAAGAACTGGGGAGGGAGACCCAGTACTTC
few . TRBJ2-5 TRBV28 CASSLARTQETQYF TGTGCCAGCAGTTTGGCCAGGACACAAGAGACCCAGTACTTC
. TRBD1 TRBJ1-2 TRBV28 CASTYPDRGPYGYTF TGTGCCAGCACCTACCCCGACAGGGGACCGTATGGCTACACCTTC
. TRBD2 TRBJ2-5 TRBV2 CASAGLAGRETQYF TGTGCCAGCGCTGGACTAGCGGGAAGAGAGACCCAGTACTTC
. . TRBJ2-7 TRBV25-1 CASSEVGGRAYEQYF TGTGCCAGCAGTGAGGTAGGTGGCAGGGCCTACGAGCAGTACTTC
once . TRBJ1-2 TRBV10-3 CAISRSGQPYYGYTF TGTGCCATCAGCCGAAGTGGACAACCTTACTATGGCTACACCTTC
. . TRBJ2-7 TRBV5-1 CPAWRQDGYEQYF TGCCCAGCATGGAGACAGGATGGCTACGAGCAGTACTTC
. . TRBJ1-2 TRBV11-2 CASSLQGTGYTF TGTGCCAGCAGTTTACAGGGAACTGGCTACACCTTC
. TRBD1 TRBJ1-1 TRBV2 CASSVDRGAAEAFF TGTGCCAGCAGTGTTGACAGGGGGGCGGCTGAAGCTTTCTTT
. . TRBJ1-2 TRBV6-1 CASSESNWGAGFGYTF TGTGCCAGCAGTGAATCTAACTGGGGCGCAGGATTTGGCTACACCTTC
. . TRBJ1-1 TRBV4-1 CASSQDGLTEAFF TGCGCCAGCAGCCAAGACGGGTTAACTGAAGCTTTCTTT
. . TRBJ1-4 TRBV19 CASSMEGLRSEKLFF TGTGCCAGTAGTATGGAGGGGTTGAGGTCTGAAAAACTGTTTTTT
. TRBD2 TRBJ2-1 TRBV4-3 CASSQDLLAGTNEQFF TGCGCCAGCAGCCAAGATCTACTAGCGGGGACCAATGAGCAGTTCTTC
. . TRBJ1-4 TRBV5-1 CASSLDLATGEKLFF TGCGCCAGCAGCTTGGATCTGGCCACGGGTGAAAAACTGTTTTTT
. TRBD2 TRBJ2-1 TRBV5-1 CASSSHMTSGRNEQFF TGCGCCAGCAGCTCTCACATGACTAGCGGCCGCAATGAGCAGTTCTTC